This TCR beta chain was retrieved from a study of cytomegalovirus exposure and HLA in healthy donors. Trimming cost V 2 bases and J 10 bases; bases outside gene matches: 14. This CDR3 is 16 amino acids long. Germline V gene lookup returns CDR1 MNHEY and CDR2 SMNVEV (reference sequence). The PCR used 60 Vbeta and 13 Jbeta primers. Clones were read by immunoSEQ multiplex PCR, and TCRdb kept only the in-frame ones, dropping some. The profile covers around 300,000 clones, with about 75% appearing a single time and under 2.5% taken by the ten largest. The clonotype comes from a female donor in good health and CMV-seronegative. The J gene is TRBJ2-1, the V gene TRBV27; 7 bases agree with TRBD2. Sequencing was done on a sample of PBMCs. The CDR3 bases are TGTGCCAGCAGTTTAGATCGGCTAGCGGTCCATCTCGAGCAGTTCTTC. It yields the protein CASSLDRLAVHLEQFF.